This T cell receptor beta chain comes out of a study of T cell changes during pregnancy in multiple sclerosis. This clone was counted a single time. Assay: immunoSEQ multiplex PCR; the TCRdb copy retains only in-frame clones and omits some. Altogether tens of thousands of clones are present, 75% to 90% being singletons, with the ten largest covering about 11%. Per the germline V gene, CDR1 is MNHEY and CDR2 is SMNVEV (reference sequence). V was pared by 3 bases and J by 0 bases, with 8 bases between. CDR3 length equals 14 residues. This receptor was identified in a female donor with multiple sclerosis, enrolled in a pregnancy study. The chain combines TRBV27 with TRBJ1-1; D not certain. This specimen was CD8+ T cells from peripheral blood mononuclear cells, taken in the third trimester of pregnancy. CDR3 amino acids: CASSFLGLNTEAFF. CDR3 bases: TGTGCCAGCAGTTTTCTAGGCTTGAACACTGAAGCTTTCTTT.